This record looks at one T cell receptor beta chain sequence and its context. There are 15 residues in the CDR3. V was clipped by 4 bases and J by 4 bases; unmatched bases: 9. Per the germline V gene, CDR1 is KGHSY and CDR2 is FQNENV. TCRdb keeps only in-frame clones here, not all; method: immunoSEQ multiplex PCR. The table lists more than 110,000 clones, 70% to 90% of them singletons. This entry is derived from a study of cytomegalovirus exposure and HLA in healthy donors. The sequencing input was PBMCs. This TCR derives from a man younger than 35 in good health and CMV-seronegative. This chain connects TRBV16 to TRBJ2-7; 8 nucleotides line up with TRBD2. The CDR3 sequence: CASSPGAGGGYEQYF. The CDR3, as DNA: TGTGCCAGCAGCCCCGGAGCCGGGGGGGGGTACGAGCAGTACTTC. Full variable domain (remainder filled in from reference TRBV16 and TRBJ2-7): GEEVAQTPKHLVRGEGQKAKLYCAPIKGHSYVFWYQQVLKNEFKFLISFQNENVFDETGMPKERFSAKCLPNSPCSLEIQATKLEDSAVYFCASSPGAGGGYEQYFGPGTRLTVT.